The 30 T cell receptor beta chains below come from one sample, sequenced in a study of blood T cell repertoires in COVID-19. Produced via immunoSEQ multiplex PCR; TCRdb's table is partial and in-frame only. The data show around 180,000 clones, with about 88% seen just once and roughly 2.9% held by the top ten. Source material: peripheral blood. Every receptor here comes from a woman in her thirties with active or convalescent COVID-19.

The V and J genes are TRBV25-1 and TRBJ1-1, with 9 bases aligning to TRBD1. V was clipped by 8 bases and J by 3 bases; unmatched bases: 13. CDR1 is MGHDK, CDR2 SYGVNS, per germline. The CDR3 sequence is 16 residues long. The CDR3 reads CASPLGGQGVYTEAFF. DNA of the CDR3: TGTGCCAGCCCGTTGGGGGGACAGGGAGTGTACACTGAAGCTTTCTTT.

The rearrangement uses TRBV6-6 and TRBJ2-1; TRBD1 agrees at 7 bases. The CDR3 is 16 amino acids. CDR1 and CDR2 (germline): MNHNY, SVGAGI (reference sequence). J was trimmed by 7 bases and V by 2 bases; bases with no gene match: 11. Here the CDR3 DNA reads TGTGCCAGCAGTTACCCAAGGGACAGAGTGAGGAATGAGCAGTTCTTC. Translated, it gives CASSYPRDRVRNEQFF.

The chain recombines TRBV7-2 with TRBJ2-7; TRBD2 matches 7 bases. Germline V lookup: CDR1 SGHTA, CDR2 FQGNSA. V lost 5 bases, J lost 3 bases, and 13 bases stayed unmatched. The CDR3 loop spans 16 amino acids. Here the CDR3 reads CASSLGWRTSGYEQYF. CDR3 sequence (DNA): TGTGCCAGCAGCCTAGGGTGGAGGACTAGTGGCTACGAGCAGTACTTC.

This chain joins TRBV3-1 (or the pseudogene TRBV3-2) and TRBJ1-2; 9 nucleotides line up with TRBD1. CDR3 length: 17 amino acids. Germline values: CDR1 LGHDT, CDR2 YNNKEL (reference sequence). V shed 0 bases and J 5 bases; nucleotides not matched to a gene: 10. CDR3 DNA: TGTGCCAGCAGCCAAGAGTGGGGACAGGGAGTCTTATATGGCTACACCTTC. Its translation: CASSQEWGQGVLYGYTF.

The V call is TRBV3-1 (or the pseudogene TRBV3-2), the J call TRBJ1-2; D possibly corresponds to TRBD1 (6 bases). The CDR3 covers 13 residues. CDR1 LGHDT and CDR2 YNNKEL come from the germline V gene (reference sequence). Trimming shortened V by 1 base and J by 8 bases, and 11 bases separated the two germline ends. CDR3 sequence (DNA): TGTGCCAGCAGCCAAGCAAGGGGGGGAGGCTACACCTTC. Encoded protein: CASSQARGGGYTF.

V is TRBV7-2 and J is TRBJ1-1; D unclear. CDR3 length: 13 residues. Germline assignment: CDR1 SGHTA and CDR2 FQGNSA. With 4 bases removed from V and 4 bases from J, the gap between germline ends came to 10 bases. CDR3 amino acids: CASSSFSGTEAFF. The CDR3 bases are TGTGCCAGCAGCTCCTTTTCGGGCACTGAAGCTTTCTTT.

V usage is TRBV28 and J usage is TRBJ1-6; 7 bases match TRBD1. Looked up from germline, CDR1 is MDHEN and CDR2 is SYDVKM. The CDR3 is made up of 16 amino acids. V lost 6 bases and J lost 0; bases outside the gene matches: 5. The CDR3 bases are TGTGCCAGCAGGATGACAGGGAGCTCCTATAATTCACCCCTCCACTTT. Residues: CASRMTGSSYNSPLHF.

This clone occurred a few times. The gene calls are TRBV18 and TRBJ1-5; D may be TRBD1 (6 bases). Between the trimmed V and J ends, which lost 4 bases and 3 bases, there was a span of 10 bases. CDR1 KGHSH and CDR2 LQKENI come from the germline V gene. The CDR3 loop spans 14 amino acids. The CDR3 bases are TGTGCCAGCTCACATTCAGGGGACAATCAGCCCCAGCATTTT. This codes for CASSHSGDNQPQHF.

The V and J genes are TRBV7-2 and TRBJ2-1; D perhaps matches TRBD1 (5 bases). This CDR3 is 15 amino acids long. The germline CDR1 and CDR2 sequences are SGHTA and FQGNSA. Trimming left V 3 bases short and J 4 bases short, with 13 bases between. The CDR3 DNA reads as TGTGCCAGCAGCTTGGAGACAGATTGGTACAATGAGCAGTTCTTC. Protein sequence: CASSLETDWYNEQFF.

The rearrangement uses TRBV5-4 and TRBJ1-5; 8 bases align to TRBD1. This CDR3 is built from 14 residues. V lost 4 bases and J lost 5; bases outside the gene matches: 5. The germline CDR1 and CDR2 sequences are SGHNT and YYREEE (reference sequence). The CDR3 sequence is CASSTGQGDQPQHF. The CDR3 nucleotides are TGTGCCAGCAGCACAGGACAGGGCGATCAGCCCCAGCATTTT.

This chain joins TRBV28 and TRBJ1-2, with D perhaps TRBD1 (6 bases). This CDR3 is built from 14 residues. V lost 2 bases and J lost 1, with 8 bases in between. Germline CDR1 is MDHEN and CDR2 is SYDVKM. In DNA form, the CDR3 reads TGTGCCAGCAGTTTACAGGGGATTAACTATGGCTACACCTTC. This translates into CASSLQGINYGYTF.

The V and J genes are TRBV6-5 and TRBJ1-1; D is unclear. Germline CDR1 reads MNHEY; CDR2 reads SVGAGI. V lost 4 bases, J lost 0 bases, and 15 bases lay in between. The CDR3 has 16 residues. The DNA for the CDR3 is TGTGCCAGCAGTTTCTTTTCCGGACTGTTGAACACTGAAGCTTTCTTT. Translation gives CASSFFSGLLNTEAFF.

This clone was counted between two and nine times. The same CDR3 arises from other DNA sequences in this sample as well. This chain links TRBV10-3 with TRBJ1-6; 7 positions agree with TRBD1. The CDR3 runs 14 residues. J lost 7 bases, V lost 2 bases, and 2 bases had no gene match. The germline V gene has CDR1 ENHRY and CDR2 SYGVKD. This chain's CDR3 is CAISEDRVNSPLHF. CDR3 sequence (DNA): TGTGCCATCAGTGAGGACAGGGTCAATTCACCCCTCCACTTT.

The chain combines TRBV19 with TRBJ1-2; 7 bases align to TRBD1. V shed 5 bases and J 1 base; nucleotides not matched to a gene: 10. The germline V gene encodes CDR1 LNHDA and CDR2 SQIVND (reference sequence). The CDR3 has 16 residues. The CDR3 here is CASSPPGTESNYGYTF. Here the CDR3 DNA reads TGTGCCAGTAGTCCGCCGGGGACAGAAAGTAACTATGGCTACACCTTC.

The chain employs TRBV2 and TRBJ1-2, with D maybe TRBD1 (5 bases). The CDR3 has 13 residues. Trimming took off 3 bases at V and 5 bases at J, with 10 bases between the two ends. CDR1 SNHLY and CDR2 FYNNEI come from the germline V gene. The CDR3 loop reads CASSEPTGYGYTF. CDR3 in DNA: TGTGCCAGCAGTGAGCCTACAGGTTATGGCTACACCTTC.

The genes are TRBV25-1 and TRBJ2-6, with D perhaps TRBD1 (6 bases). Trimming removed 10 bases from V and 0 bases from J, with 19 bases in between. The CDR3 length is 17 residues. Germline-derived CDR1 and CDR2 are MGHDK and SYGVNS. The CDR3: CATRGADPSSGANVLTF. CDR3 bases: TGTGCCACCAGGGGAGCAGATCCAAGCTCTGGGGCCAACGTCCTGACTTTC.

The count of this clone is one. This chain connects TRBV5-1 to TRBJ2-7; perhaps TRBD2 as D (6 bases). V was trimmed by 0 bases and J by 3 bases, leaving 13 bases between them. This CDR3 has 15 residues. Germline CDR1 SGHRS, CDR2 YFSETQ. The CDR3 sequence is CASSLASGLYYEQYF. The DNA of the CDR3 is TGCGCCAGCAGCTTGGCCAGCGGGCTTTACTACGAGCAGTACTTC. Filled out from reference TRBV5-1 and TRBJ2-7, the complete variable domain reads KAGVTQTPRYLIKTRGQQVTLSCSPISGHRSVSWYQQTPGQGLQFLFEYFSETQRNKGNFPGRFSGRQFSNSRSEMNVSTLELGDSALYLCASSLASGLYYEQYFGPGTRLTVT.

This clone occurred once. The CDR3, as DNA: TGTGCCAGTAGGATGGGGCTCACTGAAGCTTTCTTT. It yields the protein CASRMGLTEAFF. The chain employs TRBV12-3 or TRBV12-4 and TRBJ1-1, with TRBD1 as a possible D gene (5 bases). The CDR3 has 12 amino acids. Trimming stripped 9 bases from V and 4 bases from J, with 12 bases between.

The CDR3 DNA is TGTGCCAGCAGTTTAACGGTCGGCGGGATTTCCACAGATACGCAGTATTTT. It encodes CASSLTVGGISTDTQYF. This rearrangement joins TRBV28 to TRBJ2-3; possibly TRBD2 for D (6 bases). The CDR3 totals 17 residues. Germline assignment: CDR1 MDHEN and CDR2 SYDVKM. V shed 2 bases and J shed 2 bases, with 17 bases lying between them.

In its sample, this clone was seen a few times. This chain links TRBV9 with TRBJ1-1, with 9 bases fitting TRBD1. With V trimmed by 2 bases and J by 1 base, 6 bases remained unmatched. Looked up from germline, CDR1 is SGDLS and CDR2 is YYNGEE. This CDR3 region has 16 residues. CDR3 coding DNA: TGTGCCAGCAGCGTGGGACAGGGTGAATCGAACACTGAAGCTTTCTTT. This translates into CASSVGQGESNTEAFF.

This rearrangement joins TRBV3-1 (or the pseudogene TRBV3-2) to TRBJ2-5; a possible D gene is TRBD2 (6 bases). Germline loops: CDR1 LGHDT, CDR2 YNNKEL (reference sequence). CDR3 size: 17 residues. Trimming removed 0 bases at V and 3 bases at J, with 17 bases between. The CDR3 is CASSQDPRGTAKETQYF. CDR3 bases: TGTGCCAGCAGCCAAGATCCCAGAGGGACTGCTAAAGAGACCCAGTACTTC.

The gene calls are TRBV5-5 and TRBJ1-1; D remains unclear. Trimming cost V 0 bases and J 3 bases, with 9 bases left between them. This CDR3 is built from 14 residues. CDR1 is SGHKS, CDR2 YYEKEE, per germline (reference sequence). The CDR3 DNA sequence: TGTGCCAGCAGCTTGGCACGGCTAGACACTGAAGCTTTCTTT. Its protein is CASSLARLDTEAFF.

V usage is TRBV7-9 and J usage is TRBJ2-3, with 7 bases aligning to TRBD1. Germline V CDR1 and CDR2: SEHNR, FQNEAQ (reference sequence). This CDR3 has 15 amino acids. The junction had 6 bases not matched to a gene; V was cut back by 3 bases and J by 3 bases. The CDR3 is CASSLVRGRTDTQYF. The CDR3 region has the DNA TGTGCCAGCAGCTTGGTGAGGGGGCGAACAGATACGCAGTATTTT.

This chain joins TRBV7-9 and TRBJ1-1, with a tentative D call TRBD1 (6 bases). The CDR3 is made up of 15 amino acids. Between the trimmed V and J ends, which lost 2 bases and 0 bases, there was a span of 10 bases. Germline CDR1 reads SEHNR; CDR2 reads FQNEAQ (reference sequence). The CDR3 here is CASSLFRGMNTEAFF. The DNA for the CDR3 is TGTGCCAGCAGCTTATTTAGGGGGATGAACACTGAAGCTTTCTTT.

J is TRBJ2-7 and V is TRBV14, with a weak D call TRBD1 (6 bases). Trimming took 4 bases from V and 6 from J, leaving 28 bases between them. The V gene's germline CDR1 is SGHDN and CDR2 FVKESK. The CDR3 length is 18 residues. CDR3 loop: CASSRQKGVGTTDVEQYF. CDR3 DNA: TGTGCCAGCAGCCGTCAAAAGGGGGTCGGGACAACCGATGTCGAGCAGTACTTC.

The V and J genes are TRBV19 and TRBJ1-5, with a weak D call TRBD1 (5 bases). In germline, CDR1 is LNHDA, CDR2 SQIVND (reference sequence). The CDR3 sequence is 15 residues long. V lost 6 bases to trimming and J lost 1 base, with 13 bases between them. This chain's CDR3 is CASRWEGTSNQPQHF. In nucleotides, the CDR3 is TGTGCCAGTAGATGGGAGGGGACCAGCAATCAGCCCCAGCATTTT.

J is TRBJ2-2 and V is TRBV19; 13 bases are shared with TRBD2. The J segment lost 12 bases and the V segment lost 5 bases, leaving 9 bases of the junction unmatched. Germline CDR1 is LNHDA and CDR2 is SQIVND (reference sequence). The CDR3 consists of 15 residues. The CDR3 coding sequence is TGTGCCAGTAGTCCTTGGACTAGCGGGAGACGACAGCTGTTTTTT. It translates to CASSPWTSGRRQLFF.

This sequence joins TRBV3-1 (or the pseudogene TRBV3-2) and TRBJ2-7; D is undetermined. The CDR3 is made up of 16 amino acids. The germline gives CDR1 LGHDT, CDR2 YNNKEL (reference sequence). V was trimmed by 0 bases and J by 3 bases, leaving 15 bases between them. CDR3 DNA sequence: TGTGCCAGCAGCCAAGATCCTCGACGGAACTACTACGAGCAGTACTTC. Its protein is CASSQDPRRNYYEQYF.

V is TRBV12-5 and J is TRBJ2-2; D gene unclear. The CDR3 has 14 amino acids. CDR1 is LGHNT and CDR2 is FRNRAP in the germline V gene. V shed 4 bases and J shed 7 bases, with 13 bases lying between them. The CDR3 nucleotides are TGTGCTAGTGGTTCGCCCGACCGAGGCGGGGAGCTGTTTTTT. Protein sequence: CASGSPDRGGELFF.

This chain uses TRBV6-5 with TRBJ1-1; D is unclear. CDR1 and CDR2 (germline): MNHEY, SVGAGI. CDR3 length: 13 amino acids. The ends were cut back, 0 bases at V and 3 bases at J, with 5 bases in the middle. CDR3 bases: TGTGCCAGCAGTTACTCTTCGGACACTGAAGCTTTCTTT. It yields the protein CASSYSSDTEAFF.